The rows below give T cell receptor beta chains drawn from one sample of a study of neurological immune-mediated disorders. TCRdb redid the calling of the 5' RACE reads with MiXCR, one entry per CDR3 protein. Of about 35,000 distinct CDR3 sequences in the sample, roughly 3.8% were seen once. Specimen: PBMCs. The receptors derive from a man aged 25 to 40 with multiple sclerosis. Each CDR3 is given with its conserved first and last residue. A D gene is named only where the DNA matches it firmly.

d_gene,v_gene,j_gene,CDR3aa
TRBD1,TRBV7-2,TRBJ2-7,CASSLGFGQGVYEQYF
TRBD2,TRBV5-1,TRBJ2-5,CASSLEGSGAETQYF
.,TRBV11-3,TRBJ1-1,CASSSSTGTEAFF
.,TRBV20-1,TRBJ1-2,CSASPAGNIYGYTF
.,TRBV5-1,TRBJ2-5,CASSLEGETQYF
.,TRBV6-5,TRBJ2-7,CASSLRGTPYEQYF
.,TRBV5-1,TRBJ2-2,CASSLASGTGELFF
TRBD2,TRBV4-1,TRBJ2-1,CASSQDLAGGLNEQFF
.,TRBV7-2,TRBJ1-5,CASSLATGLNQPQHF
.,TRBV19,TRBJ1-1,CASRHTGGVFDTEAFF
.,TRBV7-2,TRBJ2-7,CASRAYGPSYEQYF
.,TRBV5-5,TRBJ2-1,CASSWTANNEQFF
.,TRBV5-6,TRBJ1-2,CASSPPGVGGYTF
.,TRBV20-1,TRBJ1-2,CSARPLVGSPGYGYTF
.,TRBV12-3/TRBV12-4,TRBJ1-2,CASRGGRVYGYTF